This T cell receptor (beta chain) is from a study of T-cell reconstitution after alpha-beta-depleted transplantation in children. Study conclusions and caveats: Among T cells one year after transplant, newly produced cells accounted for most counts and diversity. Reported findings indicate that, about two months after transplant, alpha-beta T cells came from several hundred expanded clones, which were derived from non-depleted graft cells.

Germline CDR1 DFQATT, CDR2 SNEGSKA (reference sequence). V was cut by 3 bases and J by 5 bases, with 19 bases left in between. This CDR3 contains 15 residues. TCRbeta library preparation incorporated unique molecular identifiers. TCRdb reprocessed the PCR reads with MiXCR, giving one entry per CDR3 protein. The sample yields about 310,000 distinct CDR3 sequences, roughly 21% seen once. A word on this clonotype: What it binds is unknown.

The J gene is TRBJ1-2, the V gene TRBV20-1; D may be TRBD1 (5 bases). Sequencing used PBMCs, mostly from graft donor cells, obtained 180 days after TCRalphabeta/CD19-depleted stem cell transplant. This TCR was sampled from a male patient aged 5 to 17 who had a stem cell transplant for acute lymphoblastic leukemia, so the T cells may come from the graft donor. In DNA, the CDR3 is TGCAGTGCTAGGAGGGCCGGGCAGGGCCGGTATGGCTACACCTTC. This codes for CSARRAGQGRYGYTF.